This T cell receptor (beta chain) was identified in a study of T cell repertoires in cytomegalovirus infection. Study details: CMV epitopes in the study were HLA-C-restricted (recently identified) and HLA-B-restricted (well studied).

Study-wide results and limits: Cumulated frequencies of public TCR beta families served to identify carriers of CMV plus the relevant HLA. There were HLA-C-restricted CMV-specific TCR beta clonotypes dominating the ex vivo response.

About this clonotype: Its antigen is undetermined.

The CDR3 is 16 residues long. Germline values: CDR1 SGHDN, CDR2 FVKESK. With 1 base removed from V and 2 bases from J, the gap between germline ends came to 13 bases. TCRdb passed the reads through MiXCR, listing each CDR3 protein once. The sample records roughly 800,000 distinct CDR3 sequences, 25% to 35% being singletons. The receptor comes from a human donor in good health (CMV status not recorded). Some clones in this sample may be carry-over from other donors' samples. The chain is built from TRBV14 and TRBJ2-3; perhaps D is TRBD1 or TRBD2 (7 bases each). The material was cultured CD8+ T cells from PBMCs, obtained from culture after CMV antigen stimulation. The CDR3 DNA sequence: TGTGCCAGCAGCCAAGTCAGGGGGGGGACCACAGATACGCAGTATTTT. As protein: CASSQVRGGTTDTQYF.